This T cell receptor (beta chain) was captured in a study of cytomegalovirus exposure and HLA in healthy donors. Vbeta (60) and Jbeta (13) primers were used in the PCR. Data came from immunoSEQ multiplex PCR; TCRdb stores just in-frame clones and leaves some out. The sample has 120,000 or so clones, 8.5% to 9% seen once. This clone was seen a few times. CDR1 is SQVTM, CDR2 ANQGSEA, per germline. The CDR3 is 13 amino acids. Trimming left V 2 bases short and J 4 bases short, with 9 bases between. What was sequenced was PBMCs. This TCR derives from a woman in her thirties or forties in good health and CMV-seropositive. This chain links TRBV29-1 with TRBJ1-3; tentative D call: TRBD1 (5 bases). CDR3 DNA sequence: TGCAGCGTTGAATTCAGGGCCGGAAACACCATATATTTT. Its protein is CSVEFRAGNTIYF.